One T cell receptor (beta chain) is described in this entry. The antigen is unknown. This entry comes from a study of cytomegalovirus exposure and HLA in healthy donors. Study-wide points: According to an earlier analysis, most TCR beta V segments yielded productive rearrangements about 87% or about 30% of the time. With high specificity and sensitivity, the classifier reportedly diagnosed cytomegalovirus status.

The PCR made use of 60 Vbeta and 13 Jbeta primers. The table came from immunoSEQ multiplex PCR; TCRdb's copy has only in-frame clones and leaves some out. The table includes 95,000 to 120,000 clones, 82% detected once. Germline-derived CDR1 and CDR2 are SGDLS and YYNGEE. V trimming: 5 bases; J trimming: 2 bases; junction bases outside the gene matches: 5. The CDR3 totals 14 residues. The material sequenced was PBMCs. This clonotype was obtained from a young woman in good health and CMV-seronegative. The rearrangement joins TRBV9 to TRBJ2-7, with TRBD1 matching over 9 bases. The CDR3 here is CASRPGQGPYEQYF. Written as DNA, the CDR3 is TGTGCCAGCAGGCCGGGACAGGGACCCTACGAGCAGTACTTC.